This TCR beta chain came from a study of CD8 T cells in ankylosing spondylitis. General study results and limits: A TCR beta motif made of fewer than ten highly homologous variants seemed typical of ankylosing spondylitis blood.

In its sample, this clonotype was seen many times. Antigen: not known. A single record per CDR3 protein comes from TCRdb applying MiXCR to the 5' RACE reads. The table shows about 170,000 distinct CDR3 sequences, with 15% to 20% occurring only once. The CDR3 length is 16 residues. Per germline, CDR1 SGHAT and CDR2 FQNNGV. The V gene lost 1 base and the J gene lost 7 bases, with 16 bases spanning the gap. The rearrangement links TRBV11-2 to TRBJ2-2, with D unclear. Sequencing input: blood, either unsorted or a sorted T cell fraction (not recorded which). This sequence was found in a male donor with ankylosing spondylitis or in good health (not recorded which). The CDR3 coding sequence is TGTGCCAGCAGCTTAGTAAAGGACGGATTCGGCGGGGAGCTGTTTTTT. Translated, it gives CASSLVKDGFGGELFF.